Below are 10 T cell receptor beta chains sequenced from a single sample in a study of OX40 agonist ivuxolimab in advanced cancers. Receptor amplification or capture employed the immunoSEQ multiplex PCR assay. TCRdb obtained this table from immuneACCESS and retained in-frame rearrangements with V and J assigned. These tables miss some clones; where compared with another copy, unresolved V genes account for less than half of the shortfall, and the remainder is unexplained. This sample is represented by around 80,000 clones; nearly 95% of them were singletons. Clones ranked in the top ten supply 20% of the sample. The source material was CD4+ or CD8+ T cells sorted from blood, sampled in a trial of the OX40 agonist ivuxolimab. The receptors were gathered from an adult with an advanced solid tumor such as melanoma, head and neck, liver or kidney cancer.

The V gene is TRBV7-8, the J gene TRBJ1-2, with a weak D call TRBD1 (6 bases). The CDR3 totals 16 residues. The V gene's germline CDR1 is SGHVS and CDR2 FQNEAQ. Trimming took off 1 base at V and 4 bases at J, with 16 bases between the two ends. The CDR3 sequence: CASSLGPGVLVYGYTF. The CDR3 bases are TGTGCCAGCAGCTTAGGTCCAGGGGTCCTGGTCTATGGCTACACCTTC.

The chain uses TRBV9 and TRBJ1-2; D uncertain. Looked up from germline, CDR1 is SGDLS and CDR2 is YYNGEE. The CDR3 has 15 amino acids. Trimming took 3 bases from V and 7 from J, leaving 19 bases between them. The CDR3 is CASSGSGPPGAGYTF. The CDR3 coding sequence is TGTGCCAGCAGCGGGTCCGGGCCTCCTGGAGCTGGCTACACCTTC.

V gene TRBV4-3 combines with J gene TRBJ1-3; D is uncertain. This CDR3 region has 15 residues. V lost 0 bases, J lost 4 bases, and 10 bases lay in between. CDR1 is LGHNA, CDR2 YSLEER, per germline. CDR3: CASSQDMGYGNTIYF. In DNA, the CDR3 is TGCGCCAGCAGCCAAGATATGGGTTACGGAAACACCATATATTTT.

The chain is built from TRBV7-9 and TRBJ1-1; D remains unclear. There are 11 residues in the CDR3. V lost 5 bases, J lost 4 bases, and 5 bases lay in between. Germline V gene data show CDR1 as SEHNR and CDR2 as FQNEAQ (reference sequence). The DNA for the CDR3 is TGTGCCAGCAGCGTGGGCACTGAAGCTTTCTTT. This sequence encodes CASSVGTEAFF.

V and J are TRBV5-1 and TRBJ1-1; TRBD1 matches 8 bases. Germline CDR1 reads SGHRS; CDR2 reads YFSETQ. V gave up 0 bases and J gave up 1 base; unmatched junction bases: 2. CDR3 size: 15 residues. DNA for the CDR3: TGCGCCAGCAGCTTGGATGGACAGGGGAACACTGAAGCTTTCTTT. Protein: CASSLDGQGNTEAFF.

This clone appeared a few times. The gene calls are TRBV19 and TRBJ2-7, with 9 bases that match TRBD1. The length of the CDR3 is 13 residues. Germline lookup yields CDR1 LNHDA and CDR2 SQIVND (reference sequence). V shed 8 bases, J shed 6 bases, and the junction held 8 bases outside the gene matches. The CDR3 spells CASGGDRETEQYF. In nucleotides, the CDR3 is TGTGCCAGTGGTGGGGACAGGGAGACCGAGCAGTACTTC.

The rearrangement uses TRBV7-3 and TRBJ2-2, with D perhaps TRBD1 or TRBD2 (5 bases each). The germline gives CDR1 SGHTA, CDR2 FQGTGA. V was cut by 5 bases and J by 1 base, with 20 bases left in between. This CDR3 spans 18 amino acids. For the CDR3, the DNA is TGTGCCAGCAGCCCCCAAGGGAGCGTTACAGGGAACACCGGGGAGCTGTTTTTT. Amino acids: CASSPQGSVTGNTGELFF.

The V and J genes are TRBV27 and TRBJ2-6; tentatively, D is TRBD1 (6 bases). Germline V gene lookup returns CDR1 MNHEY and CDR2 SMNVEV (reference sequence). Trimming stripped 3 bases from V and 3 bases from J, with 12 bases between. This CDR3 is 16 amino acids long. In DNA, the CDR3 is TGTGCCAGCAGTTTCAGGGGCCCGGGTGGGGCCAACGTCCTGACTTTC. It is translated as CASSFRGPGGANVLTF.

The genes are TRBV28 and TRBJ1-2, with D perhaps matching TRBD1 (5 bases). V gave up 4 bases and J gave up 5 bases, with 23 bases separating them. The length of the CDR3 is 17 residues. The germline gives CDR1 MDHEN, CDR2 SYDVKM. CDR3 in amino acids: CASSSSFGRLQAYGYTF. The DNA of the CDR3 is TGTGCCAGCAGTTCTTCTTTCGGGCGCCTACAGGCTTATGGCTACACCTTC.

The rearrangement uses TRBV27 and TRBJ1-2; D unclear. The V end was cut by 6 bases, the J end by 7 bases, with 12 bases between. Germline loops: CDR1 MNHEY, CDR2 SMNVEV (reference sequence). The CDR3 covers 12 residues. The CDR3 DNA reads as TGTGCCAGCAGCTCCGCCTCGGGTGGCTACACCTTC. Residues: CASSSASGGYTF.